Shown below are 10 T cell receptor beta chains from a single sample sequenced in a study of blood T cell repertoires in COVID-19. This table comes from immunoSEQ multiplex PCR, and its TCRdb copy is limited to in-frame clones, with some not included. The top ten hold around 1.9% of the sample, which has 490,000 or so clones, approximately 88% seen once. Source material: PBMCs or T cells enriched from blood (not recorded which). Receptor source: a woman in her thirties or forties who had recovered from COVID-19.

The chain combines TRBV5-6 with TRBJ2-7; the D gene is possibly TRBD2 (6 bases). CDR1 is SGHDT, CDR2 YYEEEE, per germline. Trimming stripped 1 base from V and 2 bases from J, with 10 bases between. This CDR3 is built from 14 residues. The CDR3 sequence: CASSLWDLAYEQYF. Written as DNA, the CDR3 is TGTGCCAGCAGCTTGTGGGACTTGGCCTACGAGCAGTACTTC.

This chain connects TRBV11-3 to TRBJ2-1; D is unclear. Per germline, CDR1 SGHNT and CDR2 YENEEA. The CDR3 is made up of 16 amino acids. The germline V and J ends were trimmed by 1 base and 0 bases, with 10 bases remaining between them. The CDR3 loop is CASSLGQASSYNEQFF. The CDR3 region has the DNA TGTGCCAGCAGCTTAGGACAAGCAAGCTCCTACAATGAGCAGTTCTTC.

The chain couples TRBV4-1 to TRBJ1-1; no definite D call. Germline CDR1 MGHRA, CDR2 YSYEKL. The V end was cut by 1 base, the J end by 4 bases, with 10 bases between. This CDR3 is built from 14 residues. CDR3 residues: CASSQAGFLTEAFF. In nucleotides, the CDR3 is TGCGCCAGCAGCCAAGCGGGGTTTCTCACTGAAGCTTTCTTT.

The chain uses TRBV27 and TRBJ2-7; the match to TRBD2 covers 12 bases. Germline-derived CDR1 and CDR2 are MNHEY and SMNVEV (reference sequence). The CDR3 extends over 13 amino acids. The trim removed 4 bases at V and 8 bases at J, leaving 3 bases unmatched. The CDR3 is CASSSRTSGKQYF. The CDR3 coding sequence is TGTGCCAGCAGTTCCCGGACTAGCGGGAAGCAGTACTTC.

This chain connects TRBV27 to TRBJ1-5, with D tentatively TRBD1 (6 bases). Between the trimmed V and J ends, which lost 4 bases and 5 bases, there was a span of 9 bases. This CDR3 has 13 amino acids. Germline CDR1 MNHEY, CDR2 SMNVEV (reference sequence). CDR3 region: CASSWAGDQPQHF. The CDR3 nucleotides read TGTGCCAGCAGTTGGGCAGGGGATCAGCCCCAGCATTTT.

This clone was counted a single time. The chain recombines TRBV6-5 with TRBJ1-1, with unresolved D. This CDR3 has 14 amino acids. Germline CDR1 is MNHEY and CDR2 is SVGAGI. V lost 9 bases and J 10 bases, leaving 24 bases between the germline ends. This chain's CDR3 is CASGEEFLRSSAFF. In DNA form, the CDR3 reads TGTGCCAGTGGGGAGGAGTTTTTAAGATCTTCAGCTTTCTTT.

About this clone itself: Germline and junction disagree at one end, which may indicate a read error. The chain couples TRBV6-1 to TRBJ2-4, with 13 nucleotides matching TRBD2. This CDR3 has 17 residues. From germline, CDR1 is MNHNS and CDR2 SASEGT. CDR3 nucleotide sequence: TGTGCCAGCAGTGAATCTGGGCGGCCGGGACTAGCGGGAAACTATAACTTC. It yields the protein CASSESGRPGLAGNYNF.

In its sample, this clone was seen once. The J gene is TRBJ2-5, the V gene TRBV10-3; perhaps TRBD1 as D (5 bases). The ends were cut back, 11 bases at V and 4 bases at J, with 20 bases in the middle. This CDR3 is 14 amino acids long. Germline CDR1 and CDR2: ENHRY and SYGVKD. CDR3 protein: CAGSDMRQPETQYF. The CDR3 coding sequence is TGTGCCGGGTCGGACATGAGACAACCAGAGACCCAGTACTTC.

This clone showed up just once. CDR3 coding DNA: TGTGCCAGCAGGACACAGGGGGGCCCCTACGAGCAGTACTTC. Translation gives CASRTQGGPYEQYF. V is TRBV6-5 and J is TRBJ2-7, with 8 bases matching TRBD1. This CDR3 spans 14 amino acids. Germline values: CDR1 MNHEY, CDR2 SVGAGI. V was clipped by 6 bases and J by 2 bases; unmatched bases: 6.

V gene TRBV12-5 combines with J gene TRBJ1-1; D is uncertain. Germline values: CDR1 LGHNT, CDR2 FRNRAP. V lost 4 bases and J lost 2, with 17 bases in between. The CDR3 extends over 16 amino acids. The CDR3 coding sequence is TGTGCTAGTGGTTCCCCCACGGGTAGACGAAACACTGAAGCTTTCTTT. It translates to CASGSPTGRRNTEAFF.